The entry below describes one T cell receptor (beta chain). Its matching antigen is unknown. Samples each yielded at least 6 micrograms of total RNA. This record comes from a study of blood T cells in healthy people across ages. The CDR3 is 14 residues long. From germline, CDR1 is SEHNR and CDR2 FQNEAQ (reference sequence). Using a J-beta primer mix together with a sample-barcoded 5' primer, a second PCR was run for 7 to 11 cycles. TCRdb itself ran the 5' RACE reads through MiXCR, one entry per CDR3 protein. The sample includes approximately 800,000 distinct CDR3 sequences, around a quarter of them seen just once. General study findings and limits: Reliance upon unsorted PBMCs precluded definitive naive versus antigen-experienced comparison.

These data were also reused for a study on T cells of mothers and their children. From that paper: Every microgram of extracted RNA entered cDNA synthesis, around 1.5 ug per 15 ul.

The sequence came from a boy younger than 18 in good health. The V gene is TRBV7-9, the J gene TRBJ2-7; D is perhaps TRBD1 or TRBD2 (5 bases each). The J call is in doubt because the DNA end fits TRBJ2-5 better. The sample comprised blood. The CDR3 here is CASSLLQGGETQYF. CDR3 nucleotides: TGTGCCAGCAGCTTATTGCAGGGCGGGGAGACCCAGTACTTC.